A selection of T cell receptor beta chains follows, all from one sample in a study of cytomegalovirus exposure and HLA in healthy donors. Sequencing used immunoSEQ multiplex PCR; TCRdb keeps in-frame clones, though not all of them. The table lists 100,000 to 150,000 clones, roughly 78% of them singletons, with 7.5% to 9.5% in the top ten. Source material: PBMCs. Every receptor here comes from a man aged 25 to 40 in good health and CMV-seropositive. The CDR3 runs from the conserved cysteine through the conserved F or W. Each record gives: clone size, J gene, V gene, D gene, CDR3 DNA, CDR3 protein. D genes are given only for firm matches. Where a row states a size, it is once, few, many or the class of an expanded clone; other rows omit it.

abundance: .
j_gene: TRBJ1-4
v_gene: TRBV7-2
d_gene: .
CDR3nt: TGTGCCAGCAGCTTAGTTTCCGGGGGGGGTGAAAAACTGTTTTTT
CDR3aa: CASSLVSGGGEKLFF

abundance: .
j_gene: TRBJ2-2
v_gene: TRBV2
d_gene: .
CDR3nt: TGTGCCAGCATCCCCACTGGGACACCGAACACCGGGGAGCTGTTTTTT
CDR3aa: CASIPTGTPNTGELFF

abundance: .
j_gene: TRBJ1-5
v_gene: TRBV19
d_gene: TRBD1
CDR3nt: TGTGCCAGTAGAAAAGGGACAGGGATAGGTCAGCCCCAGCATTTT
CDR3aa: CASRKGTGIGQPQHF

abundance: .
j_gene: TRBJ2-5
v_gene: TRBV27
d_gene: .
CDR3nt: TGTGCCAGCAGTTTGGGCAGGCTGGGAGAGACCCAGTACTTC
CDR3aa: CASSLGRLGETQYF

abundance: .
j_gene: TRBJ2-7
v_gene: TRBV4-2
d_gene: TRBD1
CDR3nt: TGTGCCAGCATCTCACAGGGGGATGTATGTCACGAGCAGTACTTC
CDR3aa: CASISQGDVCHEQYF

abundance: .
j_gene: TRBJ2-7
v_gene: TRBV25-1
d_gene: .
CDR3nt: TGTGCCAGCAGTGAATTGAGCAACTCCTACGAGCAGTACTTC
CDR3aa: CASSELSNSYEQYF

abundance: .
j_gene: TRBJ1-2
v_gene: TRBV28
d_gene: .
CDR3nt: TGTGCCAGCAGTTCCACAGGGAGCCCTCGAGCTAACTATGGCTACACCTTC
CDR3aa: CASSSTGSPRANYGYTF

abundance: .
j_gene: TRBJ1-2
v_gene: TRBV18
d_gene: .
CDR3nt: TGTGCCAGCTCACCACGGGGCGATGGCTACACCTTC
CDR3aa: CASSPRGDGYTF

abundance: .
j_gene: TRBJ2-3
v_gene: TRBV15
d_gene: TRBD2
CDR3nt: TGTGCCACCAGCCGTACCGGGACTAGCTCCGCAGATACGCAGTATTTT
CDR3aa: CATSRTGTSSADTQYF

abundance: .
j_gene: TRBJ1-2
v_gene: TRBV6-5
d_gene: .
CDR3nt: TGTGCCACCGGGGGGGCTCTAAACTATGGCTACACCTTC
CDR3aa: CATGGALNYGYTF

abundance: .
j_gene: TRBJ1-5
v_gene: TRBV4-2
d_gene: .
CDR3nt: TGTGCCAGCAGCCAAGTCTGGGAGGCGGTTGGAAATCAGCCCCAGCATTTT
CDR3aa: CASSQVWEAVGNQPQHF

abundance: few
j_gene: TRBJ1-6
v_gene: TRBV4-1
d_gene: .
CDR3nt: TGCGCCAGCAGCCAAGTGGTCTCAGGGCGCGCCTATAATTCACCCCTCCACTTT
CDR3aa: CASSQVVSGRAYNSPLHF

abundance: .
j_gene: TRBJ1-2
v_gene: TRBV11-2
d_gene: .
CDR3nt: TGTGCCAGCAGCTTGATTGCGGGGGACTATGGCTACACCTTC
CDR3aa: CASSLIAGDYGYTF

abundance: .
j_gene: TRBJ1-2
v_gene: TRBV7-9
d_gene: .
CDR3nt: TGTGCCAGCAGCTTAAGTGTGGAGCGGTACTTC
CDR3aa: CASSLSVERYF

abundance: .
j_gene: TRBJ2-2
v_gene: TRBV10-3
d_gene: .
CDR3nt: TGTGCCATCAGTGAGGGAGAGAACACCGGGGAGCTGTTTTTT
CDR3aa: CAISEGENTGELFF

abundance: few
j_gene: TRBJ2-7
v_gene: TRBV7-2
d_gene: .
CDR3nt: TGTGCCAGCGGCCGAGGCCTGTTCGGCGAGCAGTACTTC
CDR3aa: CASGRGLFGEQYF

abundance: .
j_gene: TRBJ2-7
v_gene: TRBV28
d_gene: TRBD1
CDR3nt: TGTGCCAGCAGTTCTAGGGGGCCCTACGAGCAGTACTTC
CDR3aa: CASSSRGPYEQYF

abundance: .
j_gene: TRBJ1-4
v_gene: TRBV5-1
d_gene: TRBD1
CDR3nt: TGCGCCAGCAGCTTGACAACAGGGGCGGAGGAAAAACTGTTTTTT
CDR3aa: CASSLTTGAEEKLFF

abundance: .
j_gene: TRBJ1-2
v_gene: TRBV7-9
d_gene: .
CDR3nt: TGTGCCAGCAGCTTAGACTCTCCGGGGACACGCGGGGGCTACACCTTC
CDR3aa: CASSLDSPGTRGGYTF

abundance: .
j_gene: TRBJ1-1
v_gene: TRBV5-6
d_gene: .
CDR3nt: TGTGCCAGCAGCTTTTACGAGTCTGAAGCTTTCTTT
CDR3aa: CASSFYESEAFF

abundance: .
j_gene: TRBJ1-1
v_gene: TRBV5-5
d_gene: .
CDR3nt: TGTGCCAGCAGCTTGGAAGAGGGTAACACTGAAGCTTTCTTT
CDR3aa: CASSLEEGNTEAFF

abundance: once
j_gene: TRBJ2-2
v_gene: TRBV5-1
d_gene: TRBD1
CDR3nt: TGCGCCAGCAGCTCCCAACCCGGGACAGCGAACACCGGGGAGCTGTTTTTT
CDR3aa: CASSSQPGTANTGELFF

abundance: .
j_gene: TRBJ2-6
v_gene: TRBV7-9
d_gene: .
CDR3nt: TGTGCCAGCAGCCACAGGGGACTTAGCTCTGGGGCCAACGTCCTGACTTTC
CDR3aa: CASSHRGLSSGANVLTF

abundance: .
j_gene: TRBJ1-3
v_gene: TRBV6-5
d_gene: TRBD1
CDR3nt: TGTGCCAGCAGAGGCGGACAGGGCAGTGGAAACACCATATATTTT
CDR3aa: CASRGGQGSGNTIYF

abundance: .
j_gene: TRBJ1-6
v_gene: TRBV27
d_gene: .
CDR3nt: TGTGCCAGCAGTTTCACGACACATTCACCCCTCCACTTT
CDR3aa: CASSFTTHSPLHF

abundance: .
j_gene: TRBJ2-7
v_gene: TRBV19
d_gene: .
CDR3nt: TGTGCCAGTAGGGCGGTGGGAGGTTCCTACGAGCAGTACTTC
CDR3aa: CASRAVGGSYEQYF

abundance: .
j_gene: TRBJ2-6
v_gene: TRBV30
d_gene: TRBD1
CDR3nt: TGTGCAGCACCGGCAGGGGGCTCTGGGGCCAACGTCCTGACTTTC
CDR3aa: CAAPAGGSGANVLTF

abundance: .
j_gene: TRBJ1-2
v_gene: TRBV7-2
d_gene: TRBD1
CDR3nt: TGTGCCAGCAGCCCGCGGACAGGGATCGGCTATGGCTACACCTTC
CDR3aa: CASSPRTGIGYGYTF